This T cell receptor beta chain came from a study of regulatory T cells in long-lasting Graves disease. Study overall: Graves' patients (newly diagnosed) had been on antithyroid drugs under 3 months. Study-wide points: Accuracy could have been hurt by small sample size.

HTBI primers from iRepertoire and Arm-PCR of CDR3 regions yielded the TCR beta libraries. In TCRdb, the multiplex PCR reads were re-called with MiXCR into one record per CDR3 protein. The sample includes roughly 410,000 distinct CDR3 sequences, over 14% of them seen just once. Time point indicated: newly diagnosed GD, antithyroid drugs for less than 3 months. Preparation of the TCR library used RNA extracted from PBMCs. V trimming: 1 base; J trimming: 1 base; junction bases outside the gene matches: 7. The V gene's germline CDR1 is LGHNA and CDR2 YSLEER. This CDR3 region has 18 residues. With regard to this clonotype: Its antigen is unknown.

This sample was shared with a second study, whose subject was T cells in Graves' hyperthyroidism and ophthalmopathy.

The sequenced sample was peripheral blood mononuclear cells (PBMCs), obtained at new diagnosis, from a patient treated with antithyroid drugs. The source is a woman between 40 and 50 years old with Graves disease. This chain uses TRBV4-3 with TRBJ2-2; 9 bases are shared with TRBD2. CDR3 nucleotides: TGCGCCAGCAGCCAAGGGTTGACTAGCGGCCGGAACACCGGGGAGCTGTTTTTT. Its translation is CASSQGLTSGRNTGELFF.